A single count supports the clone carrying this T cell receptor beta chain. Germline V lookup: CDR1 MNHEY, CDR2 SMNVEV (reference sequence). The ends were cut back, 7 bases at V and 0 bases at J, with 13 bases in the middle. CDR3 length: 15 residues. This sample was included in a study of somatic mutations in cytotoxic T cells in rheumatoid arthritis. Here immunoSEQ multiplex PCR was the method, and the copy in TCRdb shows in-frame clones only, minus some. The repertoire holds roughly 18,000 clones, over 60% seen once, with 25% to 30% in the top ten. The receptor was derived from an adult with rheumatoid arthritis. Specimen: CD8+ T cells sorted from blood. V gene TRBV27 combines with J gene TRBJ2-1, with D perhaps matching TRBD1 or TRBD2 (6 bases each). The CDR3, as DNA: TGTGCCAGCACCTACGGGGGCAGCTCCTACAATGAGCAGTTCTTC. Its protein is CASTYGGSSYNEQFF.